This T cell receptor (beta chain) was documented in a study of blood T cell repertoires in COVID-19. Study summary: The study drew acute and convalescent COVID-19 samples from the United States, Italy and Spain. The analysed material was cDNA or gDNA that came from T cells, B-cell-depleted T cells, or PBMCs.

The ends were cut back, 0 bases at V and 5 bases at J, with 25 bases in the middle. The CDR3 loop spans 19 amino acids. Germline V gives CDR1 KGHSH, CDR2 LQKENI. Assay: immunoSEQ multiplex PCR; the TCRdb copy retains only in-frame clones and omits some. The table has around 250,000 clones, about 90% seen once; the top ten hold 6.2%. The clonotype comes from a man in his sixties with acute or convalescent COVID-19. Sequenced: peripheral blood. The rearrangement joins TRBV18 to TRBJ2-5, with a possible D match to TRBD1 (6 bases). CDR3 amino acids: CASSPPWLTGMSSLETQYF. The CDR3, as DNA: TGTGCCAGCTCACCACCGTGGCTAACAGGGATGAGTAGTCTCGAGACCCAGTACTTC.